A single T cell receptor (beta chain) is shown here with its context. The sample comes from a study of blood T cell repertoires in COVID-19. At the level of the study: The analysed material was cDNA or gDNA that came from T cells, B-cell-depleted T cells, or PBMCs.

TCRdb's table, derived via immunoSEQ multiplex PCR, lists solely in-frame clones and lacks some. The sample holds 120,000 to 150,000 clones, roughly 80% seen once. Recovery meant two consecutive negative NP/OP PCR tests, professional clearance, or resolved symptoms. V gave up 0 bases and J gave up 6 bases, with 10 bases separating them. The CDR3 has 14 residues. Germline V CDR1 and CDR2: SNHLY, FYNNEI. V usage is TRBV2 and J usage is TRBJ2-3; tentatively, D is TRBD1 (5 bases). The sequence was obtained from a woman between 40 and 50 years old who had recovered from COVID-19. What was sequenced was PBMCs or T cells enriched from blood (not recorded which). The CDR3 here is CASSEAGLGDTQYF. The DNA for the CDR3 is TGTGCCAGCAGTGAAGCGGGGCTGGGGGATACGCAGTATTTT.